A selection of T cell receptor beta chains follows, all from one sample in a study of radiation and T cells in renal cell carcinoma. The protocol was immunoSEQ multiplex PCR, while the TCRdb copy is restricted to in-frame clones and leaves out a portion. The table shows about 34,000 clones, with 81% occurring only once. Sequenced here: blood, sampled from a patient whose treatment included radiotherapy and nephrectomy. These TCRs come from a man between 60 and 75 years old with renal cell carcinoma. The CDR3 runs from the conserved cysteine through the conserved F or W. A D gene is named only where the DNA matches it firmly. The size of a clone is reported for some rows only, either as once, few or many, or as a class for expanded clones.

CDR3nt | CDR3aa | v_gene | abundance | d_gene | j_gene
TGTGCCTGGAGTATCGGAGTAGCCCGGGAGATTGATACGCAGTATTTT | CAWSIGVAREIDTQYF | TRBV30 | once | - | TRBJ2-3
TGTGCCATTCGGGGACAGGGGGACTACGAGCAGTACTTC | CAIRGQGDYEQYF | TRBV10-3 | - | TRBD1 | TRBJ2-7
TGTGCCAGCAGCGTAGGGGGTTCCCAAAACATTCAGTACTTC | CASSVGGSQNIQYF | TRBV9 | - | - | TRBJ2-4
TGTGCCAGCAGTTACGGGCAGGGCGACACCGGGGAGCTGTTTTTT | CASSYGQGDTGELFF | TRBV6-6 | - | - | TRBJ2-2
TGTGCCAGCAGTTTGGACAGGAGCAATCAGCCCCAGCATTTT | CASSLDRSNQPQHF | TRBV27 | many | TRBD1 | TRBJ1-5
TGTGCCAGCAGCCTTACAGGGGACAATCAGCCCCAGCATTTT | CASSLTGDNQPQHF | TRBV28 | once | TRBD1 | TRBJ1-5
TGTGCCAGCAGTGGGGACAGGGCAGGGACTGAAGCTTTCTTT | CASSGDRAGTEAFF | TRBV6-1 | - | TRBD1 | TRBJ1-1
TGTGCCAGCAGCCGGGTTACCTACGAGCAGTACTTC | CASSRVTYEQYF | TRBV7-9 | - | - | TRBJ2-7
TGTGCCTGGAGTGTGGACAGGGCGGGGGCCAACGTCCTGACTTTC | CAWSVDRAGANVLTF | TRBV30 | few | TRBD1 | TRBJ2-6
TGTGCCTGGAGTTTGGACGAGGGGGGGGGCACTGAAGCTTTCTTT | CAWSLDEGGGTEAFF | TRBV30 | - | - | TRBJ1-1
TGTGCCAGCAAAAGGGGGCCGACAGGTGAGCAGTTCTTC | CASKRGPTGEQFF | TRBV2 | - | TRBD1 | TRBJ2-1
TGCGCCAGCAGCCAAGAGGCCGGCCAGGGGGCTATCAATGAGCAGTTCTTC | CASSQEAGQGAINEQFF | TRBV4-3 | - | TRBD1 | TRBJ2-1
TGTGCCAGCAGCTTAACTAGTGTAGCCGACAGATACACCGGGGAGCTGTTTTTT | CASSLTSVADRYTGELFF | TRBV7-2 | - | - | TRBJ2-2
TGTGCCAGCAGTTGGACTAGCGGGGGCTCCTACGAGCAGTACTTC | CASSWTSGGSYEQYF | TRBV6-5 | - | TRBD2 | TRBJ2-7
TGTGCCAGCAGTGGACACTTCTCTGGAAACACCATATATTTT | CASSGHFSGNTIYF | TRBV6-1 | - | - | TRBJ1-3
TGTGCCAGCAGTTATCAGGTAGATACGCAGTATTTT | CASSYQVDTQYF | TRBV2 | - | - | TRBJ2-3
TGTGCCAGCAGTACAACCGGGACCTGGGTCGGCAATGAGCAGTTCTTC | CASSTTGTWVGNEQFF | TRBV11-3 | - | - | TRBJ2-1
TGTGCCAGCAGCTTTGCTGCAGGGGATCAGCCCCAGCATTTT | CASSFAAGDQPQHF | TRBV5-5 | - | - | TRBJ1-5
TGTGCCAGCGGGCACAGGGGGCTCAATGAGCAGTTCTTC | CASGHRGLNEQFF | TRBV27 | once | TRBD1 | TRBJ2-1
TGCGCCAGCAGCCAAGATTTCTCGACAGGCTTAGGGTTT | CASSQDFSTGLGF | TRBV4-3 | - | - | TRBJ1-1
TGTGCCAGCTCACCCACAACAGGGTTCGGCACTGAAGCTTTCTTT | CASSPTTGFGTEAFF | TRBV18 | - | - | TRBJ1-1
TGCGCCAGCAGCCAAGAGGGCTCTGGGGCCAACGTCCTGACTTTC | CASSQEGSGANVLTF | TRBV4-3 | - | - | TRBJ2-6
TGTGCCAGCAGTGATTCTTCGGGGGAGTGGAGCACAGATACGCAGTATTTT | CASSDSSGEWSTDTQYF | TRBV2 | - | - | TRBJ2-3
TGTGCCAGCAGCCCCGGGACAGGGCCCTTTATGAACACTGAAGCTTTCTTT | CASSPGTGPFMNTEAFF | TRBV21-1 | few | - | TRBJ1-1
TGTGCCAGCAGTTACGTTGGGCGGAACACAGATACGCAGTATTTT | CASSYVGRNTDTQYF | TRBV6-6 | - | - | TRBJ2-3
TGCGCCAGCAAGTCCATTTCAGGGGGGCACGCAGAGACCCAGTACTTC | CASKSISGGHAETQYF | TRBV5-1 | - | - | TRBJ2-5
TGTGCCACCTTAGAAAGCGGGAGGGATCCTTTTAATGAGCAGTTCTTC | CATLESGRDPFNEQFF | TRBV19 | once | TRBD2 | TRBJ2-1
TGTGCCTGGAGCGCAGGGGATGCCACTGAAGCTTTCTTT | CAWSAGDATEAFF | TRBV30 | once | - | TRBJ1-1
TGTGCCAGCAGCTCCCGGCGGGGGTCAACTAATGAAAAACTGTTTTTT | CASSSRRGSTNEKLFF | TRBV7-9 | - | - | TRBJ1-4
TGTGCCAGCAGTTCTCCGTCCGGGACAGGGTCCCACGAGCAGTACTTC | CASSSPSGTGSHEQYF | TRBV6-6 | - | TRBD1 | TRBJ2-7
TGTGCCAGCAGTAGACTAGCGGGAGTCTCCGAGCAGTACTTC | CASSRLAGVSEQYF | TRBV2 | - | TRBD2 | TRBJ2-7
TGCGCCAGCTCCCCCAGCGGGAGCGGCGAGACCCAGTACTTC | CASSPSGSGETQYF | TRBV4-1 | - | TRBD2 | TRBJ2-5
TGTGCCAGCTCACCCCGGCCCGACTACGAGCAGTACTTC | CASSPRPDYEQYF | TRBV18 | - | - | TRBJ2-7
TGCGCCAGCAGCCAAGCTGCGGACACGACCTACGAGCAGTACTTC | CASSQAADTTYEQYF | TRBV4-3 | - | - | TRBJ2-7
TGTGCCAGCAGTTCGACTCAGCCCCAGCATTTT | CASSSTQPQHF | TRBV6-1 | - | - | TRBJ1-5
TGTGCCAGTAGTATAGGCCCTAGCGGTGACACCGGGGAGCTGTTTTTT | CASSIGPSGDTGELFF | TRBV19 | - | TRBD2 | TRBJ2-2
TGTGCCAGCAGTGAATCTAGATATGGCTACACCTTC | CASSESRYGYTF | TRBV6-1 | - | - | TRBJ1-2
TGCGCCAGCAGCTTGGGTTCTACAAGCCTGAACACTGAAGCTTTCTTT | CASSLGSTSLNTEAFF | TRBV5-1 | - | - | TRBJ1-1
TGTGCCACTATGCGGACAGGGAACACCGGGGAGCTGTTTTTT | CATMRTGNTGELFF | TRBV19 | - | TRBD1 | TRBJ2-2
TGTGCCATCAGTGAGTCGGGGGGGGGCGCTGAAGCTTTCTTT | CAISESGGGAEAFF | TRBV10-3 | - | - | TRBJ1-1
TGTGCCAGCAGCCAAGATCAGGGTTTATATGGCTACACCTTC | CASSQDQGLYGYTF | TRBV4-2 | few | - | TRBJ1-2
TGTGCCAGCAGCGGGGCTGGCCAAGAGACCCAGTACTTC | CASSGAGQETQYF | TRBV5-5 | - | - | TRBJ2-5
TGTGCCTGGAGTGTAAGGTTGGGGTCTCGGGAGGGCCCGTACAATGAGCAGTTCTTC | CAWSVRLGSREGPYNEQFF | TRBV30 | - | TRBD2 | TRBJ2-1
TGTGCCTGGAGTCCACAGGCCTACGAGCAGTACTTC | CAWSPQAYEQYF | TRBV30 | - | - | TRBJ2-7
TGTGCCAGCAGCTTGGTCGTCACAGGGCAGGAGACCCAGTACTTC | CASSLVVTGQETQYF | TRBV5-6 | - | - | TRBJ2-5
TGTGCCATCAGTGAAGGTGAACTAGCGGGTCCTTACAATGAGCAGTTCTTC | CAISEGELAGPYNEQFF | TRBV10-3 | - | TRBD2 | TRBJ2-1
TGTGCCAGCAGGAGAGACGGGGACGAGCAGTACTTC | CASRRDGDEQYF | TRBV13 | - | - | TRBJ2-7
TGTGCCATCAGTGAGTCCTCCGGGACAGGTAATTCACCCCTCCACTTT | CAISESSGTGNSPLHF | TRBV10-3 | - | TRBD1 | TRBJ1-6
TGTGCCAGCTCACCTGGGTTGGAGGGTACCTACGAGCAGTACTTC | CASSPGLEGTYEQYF | TRBV18 | - | - | TRBJ2-7
TGCGCCAGCAGCTTGATGGGAGACACTGAAAAACTGTTTTTT | CASSLMGDTEKLFF | TRBV5-1 | - | - | TRBJ1-4
TGTGCCATCATGGGACAGGAGAACACTGAAGCTTTCTTT | CAIMGQENTEAFF | TRBV10-3 | - | TRBD1 | TRBJ1-1
TGTGCCAGCAGATGGGCGGCCGATGGGACGAATGAGCAGTTCTTC | CASRWAADGTNEQFF | TRBV27 | - | - | TRBJ2-1
TGTGCCAGCAGCCAATCCGGAAGTCTTTACGAGCAGTACTTC | CASSQSGSLYEQYF | TRBV4-2 | medium-sized | - | TRBJ2-7
TGTGCCAGCAGTTTCTCTTCTTGGGGCTGGGACACTGAAGCTTTCTTT | CASSFSSWGWDTEAFF | TRBV27 | - | - | TRBJ1-1